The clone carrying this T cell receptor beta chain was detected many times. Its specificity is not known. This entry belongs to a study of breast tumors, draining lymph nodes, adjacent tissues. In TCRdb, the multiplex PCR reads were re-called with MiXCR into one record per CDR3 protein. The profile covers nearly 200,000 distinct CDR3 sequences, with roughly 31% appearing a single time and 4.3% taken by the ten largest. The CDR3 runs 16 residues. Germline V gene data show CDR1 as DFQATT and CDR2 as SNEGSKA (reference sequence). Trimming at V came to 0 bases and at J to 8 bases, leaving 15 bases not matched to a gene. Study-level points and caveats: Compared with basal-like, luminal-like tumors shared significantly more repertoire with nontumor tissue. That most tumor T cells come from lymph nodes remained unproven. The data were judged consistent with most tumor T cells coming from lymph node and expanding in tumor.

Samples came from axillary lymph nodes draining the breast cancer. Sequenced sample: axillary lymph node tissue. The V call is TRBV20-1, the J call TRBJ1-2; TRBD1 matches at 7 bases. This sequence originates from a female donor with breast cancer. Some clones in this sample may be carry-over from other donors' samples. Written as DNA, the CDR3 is TGCAGTGCTAGAGATATAGCAGGGGGACTAGGGGCGGGCTACACCTTC. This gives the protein CSARDIAGGLGAGYTF.